One sample yielded the 21 T cell receptor beta chains listed below, sequenced in a study of T cells expressing NK-cell markers. No DNA is given; TCRdb re-called the 5' RACE reads and lists each CDR3 protein once. This sample's clone table lists around 110,000 distinct CDR3 sequences. Source material: blood T cells: a sorted CD56 or NKG2C T cell subset, CD4+ or CD8+ T cells, or bulk PBMC T cells (not recorded which). The receptors stem from a woman aged 18 to 75 in good health.

The CDR3 sequence: CSARDPLGLSYNEQFF. The chain joins TRBV20-1 to TRBJ2-1; TCRdb's D call of TRBD2 is untestable without DNA. The CDR3 length is 16 residues. Germline CDR1 DFQATT, CDR2 SNEGSKA (reference sequence).

The chain carries TRBV27 and TRBJ2-5; the D call from TCRdb, TRBD1, cannot be confirmed without DNA. The CDR3 extends over 15 amino acids. Looked up from germline, CDR1 is MNHEY and CDR2 is SMNVEV (reference sequence). The CDR3 is CASSLLADGGETQYF.

The rearrangement uses TRBV29-1 and TRBJ1-2; TCRdb's assignment of TRBD1 cannot be checked, as there is no DNA. This CDR3 comprises 13 residues. Germline V gene data show CDR1 as SQVTM and CDR2 as ANQGSEA. The CDR3 loop reads CSVEGGTDYGCTF.

V is TRBV4-3 and J is TRBJ2-1; the D call of TRBD1 rests on TCRdb alone, since no DNA is present to check it. CDR1 and CDR2 from the germline V gene are LGHNA and YSLEER. CDR3 length: 17 amino acids. This CDR3 is CASSHLRAETGGNEQFF.

This chain connects TRBV20-1 to TRBJ2-7; the D call of TRBD2 rests on TCRdb alone, since no DNA is present to check it. Per the germline V gene, CDR1 is DFQATT and CDR2 is SNEGSKA (reference sequence). CDR3 size: 18 residues. The CDR3: CSARAYQREAISSYEQYF.

This sequence joins TRBV7-6 and TRBJ2-3; TCRdb's assignment of TRBD2 cannot be checked, as there is no DNA. This CDR3 comprises 15 residues. CDR1 and CDR2 (germline): SGHVS, FNYEAQ. This chain's CDR3 is CASSPPLAGVDTQYF. Complete variable domain (other parts from reference TRBV7-6 and TRBJ2-3): GAGVSQSPRYKVTKRGQDVALRCDPISGHVSLYWYRQALGQGPEFLTYFNYEAQQDKSGLPNDRFSAERPEGSISTLTIQRTEQRDSAMYRCASSPPLAGVDTQYFGPGTRLTVL.

This chain joins TRBV20-1 and TRBJ2-7. The CDR3 spans 14 residues. The germline CDR1 and CDR2 sequences are DFQATT and SNEGSKA (reference sequence). The CDR3 spells CSARDKREIYEQYF.

The chain joins TRBV3-1 to TRBJ2-5. The CDR3 sequence is 13 residues long. CDR1 and CDR2 from the germline V gene are LGHDT and YNNKEL (reference sequence). CDR3 in amino acids: CASSQDERETQYF.

The chain couples TRBV4-3 to TRBJ2-7; TCRdb's D gene call, TRBD1, goes unchecked for lack of DNA. The length of the CDR3 is 16 residues. The germline V gene has CDR1 LGHNA and CDR2 YSLEER. The CDR3 sequence is CASSQDWGTRPYEQYF.

V is TRBV12-3 or TRBV12-4 and J is TRBJ2-1. CDR3 size: 12 residues. The CDR3 loop reads CASSPPNNEQFF.

The CDR3 sequence: CSATIAGGDTGELFF. The chain uses TRBV20-1 and TRBJ2-2; TCRdb gives TRBD2 as the D gene, but with no DNA this cannot be confirmed. This CDR3 region has 15 residues. The germline CDR1 and CDR2 sequences are DFQATT and SNEGSKA (reference sequence).

The chain recombines TRBV7-6 with TRBJ1-6; TCRdb's assignment of TRBD1 cannot be checked, as there is no DNA. This CDR3 contains 13 residues. CDR1 and CDR2 from the germline V gene are SGHVS and FNYEAQ. CDR3 protein: CASSSGTHSPLHF.

V and J are TRBV29-1 and TRBJ2-7; the D gene TCRdb calls, TRBD1, cannot be checked with no DNA. The CDR3 loop spans 14 amino acids. Germline V CDR1 and CDR2: SQVTM, ANQGSEA. This CDR3 reads CSVSLQTGEYEQYF.

The gene calls are TRBV28 and TRBJ2-1. In germline, CDR1 is MDHEN, CDR2 SYDVKM. This CDR3 contains 12 residues. The CDR3 here is CASSLDYNEQFF.

The chain joins TRBV14 to TRBJ2-2; TCRdb reports TRBD1, a call that lacks DNA to check it against. Germline lookup yields CDR1 SGHDN and CDR2 FVKESK. The CDR3 loop spans 17 amino acids. The CDR3 region is CASSRPHTGGRNGELFF. The full variable domain, its missing parts supplied by reference TRBV14 and TRBJ2-2, is EAGVTQFPSHSVIEKGQTVTLRCDPISGHDNLYWYRRVMGKEIKFLLHFVKESKQDESGMPNNRFLAERTGGTYSTLKVQPAELEDSGVYFCASSRPHTGGRNGELFFGEGSRLTVL.

The rearrangement joins TRBV7-9 to TRBJ2-1; there is no DNA to check the TCRdb D call of TRBD1. The CDR3 consists of 14 residues. Germline V lookup: CDR1 SEHNR, CDR2 FQNEAQ (reference sequence). CDR3 protein: CASRGTPGYNEQFF. The entire variable domain, with the rest obtained from reference TRBV7-9 and TRBJ2-1, is as follows: DTGVSQNPRHKITKRGQNVTFRCDPISEHNRLYWYRQTLGQGPEFLTYFQNEAQLEKSRLLSDRFSAERPKGSFSTLEIQRTEQGDSAMYLCASRGTPGYNEQFFGPGTRLTVL.

J is TRBJ2-2 and V is TRBV20-1; with no DNA, the TCRdb D assignment of TRBD2 cannot be verified. Germline CDR1 is DFQATT and CDR2 is SNEGSKA (reference sequence). The CDR3 runs to 14 residues. The CDR3 loop reads CRPCRPRATGELFF.

The chain uses TRBV9 and TRBJ1-1; TCRdb's D gene call, TRBD1, goes unchecked for lack of DNA. CDR3 length: 14 amino acids. Per the germline V gene, CDR1 is SGDLS and CDR2 is YYNGEE. CDR3 in amino acids: CASSVEGGPTEAFF.

This sequence joins TRBV7-6 and TRBJ2-1; absent DNA, TCRdb's TRBD2 call cannot be checked. CDR1 and CDR2 (germline): SGHVS, FNYEAQ. The CDR3 length is 18 residues. CDR3 protein: CASSSGTSGASSYNEQFF.

V gene TRBV12-3 or TRBV12-4 combines with J gene TRBJ2-3. The CDR3 contains 11 residues. CDR3 loop: CASIDTDTQYF.

The chain links TRBV4-3 to TRBJ2-4; as DNA is missing, the TRBD1 call by TCRdb cannot be tested. This CDR3 is built from 15 residues. CDR1 and CDR2 from the germline V gene are LGHNA and YSLEER. The CDR3 spells CASSQAGSAKNIQYF.